The 5 T cell receptor beta chains reported below all come from one sample, sequenced in a study of human T cells and chemical hapten exposure. TCRdb itself ran the RACE reads through MiXCR, one entry per CDR3 protein. This table holds roughly 380,000 distinct CDR3 sequences, around 5.5% found once. Time point noted: pre-sensitization, week 0. Treatment specified: therapeutic diphenylcyclopropenone sensitization with weekly scalp DPC. Material: whole blood, obtained in connection with sensitization to the hapten diphenylcyclopropenone (DPC). The source is a woman in her forties or fifties with alopecia areata. Some clones in this sample may be carry-over from other donors' samples.

This clonotype has a count of ten or more. This chain joins TRBV3-1 and TRBJ2-5, with D perhaps TRBD2 (6 bases). Trimming cost V 3 bases and J 1 base, with 9 bases left between them. CDR3 size: 14 residues. Germline CDR1 reads LGHDT; CDR2 reads YNNKEL (reference sequence). CDR3 sequence (DNA): TGTGCCAGCAGCCATCGGGGGTTCCAAGAGACCCAGTACTTC. Translating it yields CASSHRGFQETQYF.

The genes are TRBV5-1 and TRBJ2-1, with TRBD1 as a possible D gene (5 bases). V gave up 2 bases and J gave up 6 bases, with 15 bases separating them. Per the germline V gene, CDR1 is SGHRS and CDR2 is YFSETQ. The CDR3 loop spans 15 amino acids. Written as DNA, the CDR3 is TGCGCCAGCAGCTTTCTTCAGGGCCGCTCCAATGAGCAGTTCTTC. This encodes CASSFLQGRSNEQFF. The full variable domain, completed using reference TRBV5-1 and TRBJ2-1, is KAGVTQTPRYLIKTRGQQVTLSCSPISGHRSVSWYQQTPGQGLQFLFEYFSETQRNKGNFPGRFSGRQFSNSRSEMNVSTLELGDSALYLCASSFLQGRSNEQFFGPGTRLTVL.

This clonotype has just a few counts. The chain links TRBV4-1 to TRBJ2-3, with D possibly TRBD2 on 5 matching bases. The CDR3 contains 14 residues. From germline, CDR1 is MGHRA and CDR2 YSYEKL. The V end was cut by 4 bases, the J end by 3 bases, with 11 bases between. CDR3 residues: CASSPGIATDTQYF. CDR3 sequence (DNA): TGCGCCAGCAGCCCCGGTATAGCGACAGATACGCAGTATTTT.

At least ten counts were recorded for this clonotype. The V call is TRBV6-5, the J call TRBJ1-6; D ambiguous. The CDR3 sequence is 13 residues long. V lost 2 bases and J 6 bases, leaving 5 bases between the germline ends. The germline gives CDR1 MNHEY, CDR2 SVGAGI. CDR3 sequence reads: CASSYTSNSPLHF. Written as DNA, the CDR3 is TGTGCCAGCAGTTACACCAGTAATTCACCCCTCCACTTT.

This clonotype has a handful of counts. J is TRBJ1-6 and V is TRBV29-1; no reliable D call. Germline V lookup: CDR1 SQVTM, CDR2 ANQGSEA. V lost 4 bases to trimming and J lost 9 bases, with 13 bases between them. The CDR3 spans 13 residues. Written as DNA, the CDR3 is TGCAGCGTTGGGGAGGGAGTGAGTTCACCCCTCCACTTT. It translates to CSVGEGVSSPLHF.